These 6 T cell receptor beta chains came from one sample sequenced in a study of T cell responses to AZD1222 COVID-19 vaccine (dated by TCRdb to the early 2020s). The library was generated by the immunoSEQ multiplex PCR assay. TCRdb stores this immuneACCESS table with in-frame sequences only. Part of the clones is absent; in the studies checked, under half of the shortfall reflects unresolved V genes, and no reason is known for the rest. The sample contains some 140,000 clones, roughly 92% of them found a single time. Clones ranked in the top ten supply approximately 0.85% of the sample. The time point label corresponds to: baseline before first vaccination. Sample: peripheral blood, taken on day 0 of AZD1222 vaccination. The receptors derive from an adult in good health.

The chain has TRBV6-5 and TRBJ2-7; a weak D match, TRBD2 (5 bases). Trimming left V 10 bases short and J 0 bases short, with 16 bases between. CDR3 length: 14 amino acids. Germline assignment: CDR1 MNHEY and CDR2 SVGAGI. This chain's CDR3 is CAITDWRSSYEQYF. The CDR3 nucleotides read TGTGCCATTACGGACTGGCGGAGCTCCTACGAGCAGTACTTC.

CDR3 protein: CASSTSPAGESYEQYF. For the CDR3, the DNA is TGTGCCAGCAGCACTTCCCCGGCGGGTGAATCCTACGAGCAGTACTTC. This chain uses TRBV21-1 with TRBJ2-7; TRBD2, the table's D call, was not compared with the DNA. TRBV21-1 is marked as a pseudogene. The CDR3 covers 16 residues.

The rearrangement uses TRBV13 and TRBJ1-2, with TRBD1 matching over 7 bases. Germline-derived CDR1 and CDR2 are PRHDT and FYEKMQ (reference sequence). The CDR3 is made up of 14 amino acids. V gave up 3 bases and J gave up 1 base; unmatched junction bases: 2. The CDR3 DNA reads as TGTGCCAGCAGCTTGGGACAGCTTAACTATGGCTACACCTTC. Protein sequence: CASSLGQLNYGYTF.

In its sample, this clone is medium-sized. Other nucleotide sequences from this sample produce the same CDR3. The chain links TRBV11-2 to TRBJ1-1, with D unresolved. The V end lost 0 bases, the J end lost 2 bases, and 4 bases lay between the germline ends. The CDR3 runs 13 residues. Germline V gene sequence: CDR1 SGHAT, CDR2 FQNNGV. This CDR3 reads CASSLDPNTEAFF. For the CDR3, the DNA is TGTGCCAGCAGCTTAGACCCCAACACTGAAGCTTTCTTT.

The rearrangement uses TRBV29-1 and TRBJ1-1, with no clear D. The V end was cut by 1 base, the J end by 3 bases, with 15 bases between. The CDR3 covers 15 residues. Germline loops: CDR1 SQVTM, CDR2 ANQGSEA. CDR3 in DNA: TGCAGCGTTGAAGGAGCGGACCCGGAGGACACTGAAGCTTTCTTT. This gives the protein CSVEGADPEDTEAFF.

The chain links TRBV9 to TRBJ1-3, with D perhaps matching TRBD1 (6 bases). From germline, CDR1 is SGDLS and CDR2 YYNGEE. The CDR3 runs to 15 residues. V was shortened by 2 bases and J by 0 bases, with 9 bases between the two germline ends. This CDR3 reads CASSVSGDSGNTIYF. CDR3 DNA sequence: TGTGCCAGCAGCGTCTCAGGGGACTCTGGAAACACCATATATTTT.